A selection of T cell receptor beta chains follows, all from one sample in a study of CD8 T cells in Susac syndrome. TCRdb itself ran the immunoSEQ multiplex PCR reads through MiXCR, one entry per CDR3 protein. The sample consists of under 200,000 distinct CDR3 sequences, more than 85% of them appearing once. Source material: CD8+ T cells from PBMCs. Receptors were obtained from a human donor with Susac syndrome. The CDR3 runs from the conserved cysteine through the conserved F or W. D genes are given only for firm matches. Where a row states a size, it is once, few, many or the class of an expanded clone; other rows omit it.

d_call j_call clone_size v_call cdr3_aa cdr3_nt
NA TRBJ2-7 once TRBV6-5 CASSYSGGGNEQYF TGTGCCAGCAGTTACTCGGGGGGTGGGAACGAGCAGTACTTC
TRBD1 TRBJ2-1 NA TRBV4-2 CASSQRTGGAYNEQFF TGTGCCAGCAGCCAACGGACAGGGGGCGCCTACAATGAGCAGTTCTTC
NA TRBJ2-7 NA TRBV30 CAWSPGSSYEQYF TGTGCCTGGAGTCCTGGGAGCTCCTACGAGCAGTACTTC
TRBD1 TRBJ2-7 NA TRBV11-2 CASSLGQGYYEQYF TGTGCCAGCAGCTTAGGACAGGGGTACTACGAGCAGTACTTC
NA TRBJ1-2 NA TRBV3-1 CASSLLSGDYTF TGTGCCAGCAGCCTGTTGTCAGGGGACTACACCTTC
NA TRBJ1-5 NA TRBV6-2/TRBV6-3 CASSYDGGNQPQHF TGTGCCAGCAGTTACGACGGGGGCAATCAGCCCCAGCATTTT
NA TRBJ1-1 NA TRBV30 CAWSASWGTEAFF TGTGCCTGGAGTGCCTCTTGGGGCACTGAAGCTTTCTTT
TRBD2 TRBJ2-3 NA TRBV28 CASRSGVDTQYF TGTGCCAGCAGAAGCGGGGTAGATACGCAGTATTTT
NA TRBJ2-4 NA TRBV29-1 CSVVTVAYIQYF TGCAGCGTTGTGACAGTAGCGTACATTCAGTACTTC
TRBD1 TRBJ1-5 NA TRBV7-2 CASSAGQGLISSNQPQHF TGTGCCAGCAGCGCGGGACAGGGGTTGATTAGTAGCAATCAGCCCCAGCATTTT
NA TRBJ2-3 NA TRBV7-8 CASSLNLLAGTGDTQYF TGTGCCAGCAGCTTAAACTTACTAGCGGGGACAGGGGATACGCAGTATTTT
NA TRBJ2-7 NA TRBV4-1 CASSQDLVGLQQYF TGCGCCAGCAGCCAAGATCTTGTGGGGCTTCAGCAGTACTTC
NA TRBJ2-1 NA TRBV19 CASSITGYSYNEQFF TGTGCCAGTAGTATTACAGGGTACTCCTACAATGAGCAGTTCTTC
NA TRBJ1-6 NA TRBV7-6 CASSLINSPLHF TGTGCCAGCAGCTTAATTAATTCACCCCTCCACTTT
TRBD2 TRBJ2-7 NA TRBV9 CASAPAGGPSYEQYF TGTGCCAGCGCCCCAGCGGGAGGTCCCTCCTACGAGCAGTACTTC
NA TRBJ1-1 NA TRBV3-1 CASSQARREAFF TGTGCCAGCAGCCAAGCCCGCCGAGAAGCTTTCTTT
NA TRBJ2-7 NA TRBV29-1 CSGLEGGYEQYF TGCAGTGGCCTCGAGGGGGGCTACGAGCAGTACTTC
TRBD2 TRBJ2-1 NA TRBV20-1 CSARVSNYGTSAHNEQFF TGCAGTGCTAGAGTCTCAAACTACGGGACTAGCGCCCACAATGAGCAGTTCTTC
NA TRBJ2-5 NA TRBV3-1 CASSQDLTGGRQETQYF TGTGCCAGCAGCCAAGATCTGACGGGGGGCCGGCAAGAGACCCAGTACTTC
NA TRBJ2-1 NA TRBV7-3 CASSLTLGVHNEQFF TGTGCCAGCAGCTTAACTTTAGGGGTACACAATGAGCAGTTCTTC
TRBD1 TRBJ1-5 NA TRBV7-9 CASSSTRQGSLQPQHF TGTGCCAGCAGCTCAACACGACAGGGGAGTCTACAGCCCCAGCATTTT
TRBD1 TRBJ1-4 once TRBV5-8 CASRDRGDEKLFF TGTGCCAGCAGGGACAGGGGTGATGAAAAACTGTTTTTT
NA TRBJ1-1 once TRBV30 CAWSRRGNTEAFF TGTGCCTGGAGTCGTCGGGGGAACACTGAAGCTTTCTTT
TRBD1 TRBJ2-1 NA TRBV29-1 CSVEETGQGDEQFF TGCAGCGTTGAAGAGACAGGACAGGGCGATGAGCAGTTCTTC
NA TRBJ1-1 NA TRBV4-1 CASSQVVNTEAFF TGCGCCAGCAGCCAAGTCGTGAACACTGAAGCTTTCTTT
NA TRBJ2-3 NA TRBV5-1 CASSPRTTDTQYF TGCGCCAGCAGCCCCCGCACAACAGATACGCAGTATTTT
NA TRBJ1-1 once TRBV20-1 CSAGGQGMGTEAFF TGCAGTGCTGGAGGTCAGGGGATGGGCACTGAAGCTTTCTTT
TRBD1 TRBJ1-5 NA TRBV19 CASQALQGNQPQHF TGTGCCAGCCAAGCGTTACAGGGGAATCAGCCCCAGCATTTT
NA TRBJ2-7 NA TRBV6-5 CASSYMGSEQYF TGTGCCAGCAGTTACATGGGCTCCGAGCAGTACTTC
NA TRBJ2-3 few TRBV7-9 CASSSYTDTQYF TGTGCCAGCAGCTCCTACACAGATACGCAGTATTTT
NA TRBJ2-5 NA TRBV27 CASSLSGRWETQYF TGTGCCAGCAGTTTATCGGGGAGGTGGGAGACCCAGTACTTC
TRBD2 TRBJ2-5 NA TRBV12-3/TRBV12-4 CASTKNFPGGPFGTQYF TGTGCCAGCACCAAGAACTTCCCGGGAGGGCCTTTCGGGACCCAGTACTTC
NA TRBJ2-1 NA TRBV3-1 CASSLDVLVTGEQFF TGTGCCAGCAGCCTTGACGTACTAGTTACGGGTGAGCAGTTCTTC
NA TRBJ2-7 NA TRBV11-2 CASSTDTTYEQYF TGTGCCAGCAGCACGGACACGACCTACGAGCAGTACTTC
NA TRBJ2-7 NA TRBV9 CASSARTGPSPDEQYF TGTGCCAGCAGTGCCCGAACCGGGCCCTCCCCCGACGAGCAGTACTTC
TRBD2 TRBJ2-7 NA TRBV4-1 CASSLLTSGGTYEQYF TGCGCCAGCAGCCTGCTTACTAGCGGGGGCACCTACGAGCAGTACTTC
TRBD1 TRBJ1-5 NA TRBV28 CASSPRTGYRVAQPQHF TGTGCCAGCAGTCCACGGACAGGGTATCGGGTGGCTCAGCCCCAGCATTTT
TRBD2 TRBJ2-1 once TRBV3-1 CASSQDSTGGYNEQFF TGTGCCAGCAGCCAAGATAGCACCGGGGGGTACAATGAGCAGTTCTTC
NA TRBJ2-7 NA TRBV25-1 CASSDPGYYEQYF TGTGCCAGCAGTGATCCAGGCTACTACGAGCAGTACTTC
TRBD2 TRBJ2-1 NA TRBV30 CAWTFQRTSGTHNEQFF TGTGCCTGGACTTTTCAAAGGACTAGCGGGACTCACAATGAGCAGTTCTTC